This passage covers 24 T cell receptor beta chains from one sample sequenced in a study of blood T cells in healthy people across ages. It was with a sample-barcoded 5' primer and a J-beta primer mix that a second PCR of about 6 to 12 cycles was run. Each CDR3 protein is one row after TCRdb ran MiXCR on the 5' RACE reads. The data show more than 650,000 distinct CDR3 sequences, roughly 24% seen once. The sample was also linked to a second study, of T cells of mothers and their children.

Sequenced sample: blood. These receptors originate from a boy between 10 and 17 years old in good health.

J is TRBJ2-1 and V is TRBV11-2; 7 bases line up with TRBD2. The DNA end is more similar to TRBJ2-7, so the J call may be wrong. CDR1 is SGHAT and CDR2 is FQNNGV in the germline V gene. The CDR3 loop spans 16 amino acids. The chain's CDR3 is CASSLLIVRGSYEQYF. The CDR3 DNA sequence: TGTGCCAGCAGCTTATTGATTGTGCGGGGGTCCTACGAGCAGTACTTC.

The chain is built from TRBV2 and TRBJ1-5, with 8 positions matching TRBD1. This CDR3 spans 13 amino acids. J was trimmed by 0 bases and V by 11 bases; bases with no gene match: 3. Germline CDR1 SNHLY, CDR2 FYNNEI. CDR3 DNA: TGTGCCGGGACAGGAGATAGCAATCAGCCCCAGCATTTT. This encodes CAGTGDSNQPQHF.

This clonotype was observed a few times. The J gene is TRBJ1-2, the V gene TRBV11-2; perhaps TRBD1 as D (6 bases). This CDR3 spans 16 amino acids. V shed 1 base and J shed 5 bases, with 17 bases lying between them. The germline V gene has CDR1 SGHAT and CDR2 FQNNGV. CDR3 in DNA: TGTGCCAGCAGCTTAGTTTCCGGGGCGCAGGGGTATGGCTACACCTTC. Translating it yields CASSLVSGAQGYGYTF.

This chain uses TRBV6-2 or TRBV6-3 with TRBJ2-5, with 9 positions matching TRBD2. This CDR3 has 15 amino acids. V trimming: 2 bases; J trimming: 5 bases; junction bases outside the gene matches: 6. Germline V gene sequence: CDR1 MNHEY, CDR2 SVGEGT. CDR3 in amino acids: CASSYGGGDRETQYF. The CDR3 coding sequence is TGTGCCAGCAGTTACGGCGGGGGGGATAGGGAGACCCAGTACTTC.

This clonotype was observed a few times. At one of its ends the junction is not consistent with the germline gene, which may arise from a read error. The gene calls are TRBV5-1 and TRBJ2-3, with 7 bases aligning to TRBD2. The CDR3 consists of 15 residues. The germline gives CDR1 SGHRS, CDR2 YFSETQ. The CDR3 protein is CASSDGGGSRDTQYF. DNA of the CDR3: TGCGCCAGCAGCGACGGCGGGGGAAGCAGAGATACGCAGTATTTT. Complete variable domain (other parts from reference TRBV5-1 and TRBJ2-3): KAGVTQTPRYLIKTRGQQVTLSCSPISGHRSVSWYQQTPGQGLQFLFEYFSETQRNKGNFPGRFSGRQFSNSRSEMNVSTLELGDSALYLCASSDGGGSRDTQYFGPGTRLTVL.

This clonotype was observed a few times. V usage is TRBV5-1 and J usage is TRBJ1-6, with 7 bases fitting TRBD1. Per the germline V gene, CDR1 is SGHRS and CDR2 is YFSETQ. This CDR3 has 14 amino acids. V lost 3 bases and J lost 5; bases outside the gene matches: 2. CDR3 DNA: TGCGCCAGCAGCTCCGGGACAGATAATTCACCCCTCCACTTT. It translates to CASSSGTDNSPLHF.

The genes are TRBV12-3 or TRBV12-4 and TRBJ1-5; no definite D call. V was clipped by 3 bases and J by 0 bases, with 18 bases between them. This CDR3 has 18 residues. The CDR3: CASSFTTNFRFSNQPQHF. CDR3 sequence (DNA): TGTGCCAGCAGTTTTACCACAAATTTTAGGTTTAGCAATCAGCCCCAGCATTTT.

The chain joins TRBV28 to TRBJ2-1; TRBD1 might be the D (6 bases). The J call may not be correct, given that the DNA end is closer to TRBJ2-7. CDR3 length: 14 amino acids. CDR1 is MDHEN, CDR2 SYDVKM, per germline. The CDR3 DNA is TGTGCCAGCAGTTCCCACCGACAGGTTCGCGAGCAGTACTTC. Translated, it gives CASSSHRQVREQYF.

This clonotype was recorded many times. The V call is TRBV7-3, the J call TRBJ2-5; 10 bases map to TRBD1. Looked up from germline, CDR1 is SGHTA and CDR2 is FQGTGA. The CDR3 extends over 17 amino acids. V was clipped by 2 bases and J by 12 bases; unmatched bases: 18. As DNA, the CDR3 is TGTGCCAGCAGCTTAGACCCTCCGGGACAGGGGTCTCTACGGAAGTACTTC. This gives the protein CASSLDPPGQGSLRKYF.

This clonotype came up a few times. The chain is built from TRBV20-1 and TRBJ2-5, with 7 bases aligning to TRBD2. This CDR3 contains 14 residues. Germline CDR1 and CDR2: DFQATT and SNEGSKA (reference sequence). Losses at the gene ends were 6 bases for V and 5 bases for J; bases not matched to a gene: 12. The CDR3 protein is CSARLTAGTETQYF. As DNA, the CDR3 is TGCAGTGCAAGGTTGACAGCGGGGACGGAGACCCAGTACTTC.

This chain links TRBV6-1 with TRBJ2-5, with 10 nucleotides matching TRBD2. Germline V CDR1 and CDR2: MNHNS, SASEGT. V gave up 6 bases and J gave up 4 bases; unmatched junction bases: 11. The CDR3 consists of 16 residues. CDR3: CASSPGSGGVGETQYF. In nucleotides, the CDR3 is TGTGCCAGCAGCCCCGGGAGCGGGGGGGTTGGAGAGACCCAGTACTTC.

This clonotype came up a few times. This chain connects TRBV6-2 or TRBV6-3 to TRBJ2-5; the D gene is possibly TRBD2 (5 bases). V was clipped by 7 bases and J by 5 bases, with 17 bases between them. The CDR3 spans 14 residues. The germline CDR1 and CDR2 sequences are MNHEY and SVGEGT. For the CDR3, the DNA is TGTGCCAGCAACCGGACTCCTGGGATGGAGACCCAGTACTTC. Amino acid sequence: CASNRTPGMETQYF.

The chain joins TRBV7-9 to TRBJ1-4, with TRBD1 as a possible D gene (5 bases). This CDR3 is 12 amino acids long. CDR1 SEHNR and CDR2 FQNEAQ come from the germline V gene (reference sequence). Deletions cut 5 bases from V and 11 bases from J, with 12 bases between. The CDR3 is CASSQVGGKLFF. The DNA of the CDR3 is TGTGCCAGCAGCCAGGTTGGGGGTAAACTGTTTTTT.

CDR3 residues: CASSIQGGQETQYF. Written as DNA, the CDR3 is TGTGCCAGCAGCATACAGGGAGGGCAAGAGACCCAGTACTTC. This sequence joins TRBV7-2 and TRBJ2-7; D is possibly TRBD2 (7 bases). The J call may be faulty, since TRBJ2-5 better matches the DNA end. In germline, CDR1 is SGHTA, CDR2 FQGNSA. The CDR3 runs to 14 residues.

V gene TRBV3-1 combines with J gene TRBJ2-7; TRBD2 aligns across 9 bases. J gave up 1 base and V 1 base, and 5 bases lay outside the gene matches. Germline CDR1 reads LGHDT; CDR2 reads YNNKEL (reference sequence). CDR3 length: 16 amino acids. CDR3 sequence reads: CASSQGTGLASYEQYF. CDR3 coding DNA: TGTGCCAGCAGCCAAGGTACGGGACTAGCTTCCTACGAGCAGTACTTC.

The chain recombines TRBV5-6 with TRBJ1-4; a possible D gene is TRBD1 (5 bases). The germline V gene encodes CDR1 SGHDT and CDR2 YYEEEE. The ends were cut back, 5 bases at V and 8 bases at J, with 16 bases in the middle. The CDR3 spans 14 residues. Written as DNA, the CDR3 is TGTGCCAGCAGTCGAGCCGGGGGTTGGGAAAAACTGTTTTTT. This sequence encodes CASSRAGGWEKLFF.

The rearrangement joins TRBV4-1 to TRBJ1-2, with D perhaps TRBD1 (5 bases). Germline CDR1 and CDR2: MGHRA and YSYEKL. Trimming removed 7 bases at V and 3 bases at J, with 15 bases between. The CDR3 runs 14 residues. The CDR3 is CASTPARGDYGYTF. The CDR3 nucleotides read TGCGCCAGCACCCCCGCGAGGGGAGACTATGGCTACACCTTC.

The chain has TRBV10-2 and TRBJ2-5; D is uncertain. Trimming removed 3 bases from V and 6 bases from J, with 5 bases in between. The length of the CDR3 is 11 residues. CDR1 is WSHSY and CDR2 is SAAADI in the germline V gene. The CDR3 reads CASSDWKTQYF. CDR3 DNA: TGCGCCAGCAGTGACTGGAAGACCCAGTACTTC.

The chain has TRBV6-2 or TRBV6-3 and TRBJ1-2; TRBD1 is a possible D gene (5 bases). The CDR3 contains 13 residues. The germline CDR1 and CDR2 sequences are MNHEY and SVGEGT. Trimming left V 2 bases short and J 3 bases short, with 7 bases between. The CDR3 bases are TGTGCCAGCAGTTACGACAGTCACTATGGCTACACCTTC. Encoded protein: CASSYDSHYGYTF.

The J gene is TRBJ2-5, the V gene TRBV29-1; 10 positions match TRBD1. Germline values: CDR1 SQVTM, CDR2 ANQGSEA. Germline trimming cut 1 base from V and 7 bases from J; bases unmatched to any gene: 9. The CDR3 runs 15 residues. The CDR3 protein is CSVEGDRGLYATQYF. CDR3 DNA sequence: TGCAGCGTTGAAGGGGACAGGGGCCTGTATGCGACCCAGTACTTC.

Only a few counts were recorded for this clonotype. The chain uses TRBV11-2 and TRBJ2-5; no reliable D call. CDR1 SGHAT and CDR2 FQNNGV come from the germline V gene. Deletions cut 3 bases from V and 3 bases from J, with 17 bases between. The CDR3 extends over 16 amino acids. In DNA, the CDR3 is TGTGCCAGCAGCTTCGCCTTCCGGGCAGATGAAGAGACCCAGTACTTC. This gives the protein CASSFAFRADEETQYF. Based on the CDR3 plus reference TRBV11-2 and TRBJ2-5, the full variable domain is EAGVAQSPRYKIIEKRQSVAFWCNPISGHATLYWYQQILGQGPKLLIQFQNNGVVDDSQLPKDRFSAERLKGVDSTLKIQPAKLEDSAVYLCASSFAFRADEETQYFGPGTRLLVL.

The sample holds a few counts of this clonotype. This chain joins TRBV3-1 and TRBJ2-1, with D perhaps TRBD2 (6 bases). The J call could be wrong; TRBJ2-7 is a better fit for the DNA end. The CDR3 runs 14 residues. In germline, CDR1 is LGHDT, CDR2 YNNKEL (reference sequence). DNA of the CDR3: TGTGCCAGCAGCCAAAGGGGAGCTAGCGACGAGCAGTACTTC. Residues: CASSQRGASDEQYF.

V is TRBV6-6 and J is TRBJ1-2; D not certain. The V and J ends lost 2 bases and 6 bases respectively, with 7 bases between them. The CDR3 extends over 12 amino acids. CDR1 and CDR2 from the germline V gene are MNHNY and SVGAGI (reference sequence). CDR3 in amino acids: CASSYLDDGYTF. CDR3 DNA: TGTGCCAGCAGTTACCTGGACGATGGCTACACCTTC.

The sample holds a few counts of this clonotype. This chain joins TRBV7-9 and TRBJ2-1; D tentatively fits TRBD1 or TRBD2 (5 bases each). The CDR3 extends over 14 amino acids. In germline, CDR1 is SEHNR, CDR2 FQNEAQ (reference sequence). V lost 5 bases and J 3 bases, leaving 11 bases between the germline ends. The CDR3 bases are TGTGCCAGCAGCCAACCTGGGGGCTACAATGAGCAGTTCTTC. Amino acid sequence: CASSQPGGYNEQFF.